Below, one T cell receptor (beta chain) is given with its context. Its target is not known. The data were produced by immunoSEQ multiplex PCR, yet TCRdb's version contains in-frame clones alone and is incomplete. The data hold 46,000 or so clones, with about 90% observed a single time. The sample originates from a study of PD-1 blockade in classical Hodgkin lymphoma. Brentuximab vedotin exposure varied among the patients, all of whom had relapsed after autologous stem cell transplantation. Study results and limitations: Significantly greater TCR diversity emerged by C4D1 in CD4+ cells but not CD8+ cells. Possibly reflecting disease activity or prior therapy, repertoire differences have causes that remain undefined.

This CDR3 has 16 residues. J gave up 7 bases and V 1 base, and 8 bases lay outside the gene matches. CDR1 SGHRS and CDR2 YFSETQ come from the germline V gene. The chain employs TRBV5-1 and TRBJ2-1; 10 nucleotides match TRBD2. The TCR originated in a human donor with classical Hodgkin lymphoma. The specimen comprised peripheral blood mononuclear cells (PBMCs), sampled at baseline. CDR3 nucleotide sequence: TGCGCCAGCAGCTTGACTCTAGCGGGAGTACATAATGAGCAGTTCTTC. Its protein product is CASSLTLAGVHNEQFF.